The 7 T cell receptor beta chains in this list originate from one sample, sequenced in a study of response to subunit inactivated influenza vaccine. A single record per CDR3 protein comes from TCRdb applying MiXCR to the RT-PCR reads. The table records 530,000 or so distinct CDR3 sequences, roughly 10% of them present only once. Sequenced material: PBMCs from blood, taken on the day of vaccination. These receptors originate from a man aged 50 to 60 who received an inactivated influenza vaccine.

This clonotype was observed a few times. This chain uses TRBV11-2 with TRBJ2-1; 12 bases align to TRBD2. Germline assignment: CDR1 SGHAT and CDR2 FQNNGV. J was trimmed by 9 bases and V by 3 bases; bases with no gene match: 6. There are 15 residues in the CDR3. CDR3 sequence reads: CASSFLAGGYGEQFF. DNA of the CDR3: TGTGCCAGCAGCTTCCTAGCGGGGGGGTATGGTGAGCAGTTCTTC.

This clonotype was counted between two and nine times. The chain carries TRBV20-1 and TRBJ2-5, with 10 bases fitting TRBD1. The CDR3 is 16 amino acids. V was clipped by 0 bases and J by 7 bases; unmatched bases: 11. Germline V gene sequence: CDR1 DFQATT, CDR2 SNEGSKA (reference sequence). The CDR3 DNA is TGCAGTGCTAGAGATGGACAGGGGGGAAACGCAGGGACCCAGTACTTC. Protein sequence: CSARDGQGGNAGTQYF.

Only a few counts were recorded for this clonotype. This rearrangement joins TRBV12-3 or TRBV12-4 to TRBJ2-3; D could derive from TRBD1 or TRBD2 (6 bases each). V was pared by 7 bases and J by 6 bases, with 14 bases between. The CDR3 totals 13 residues. The CDR3: CASTLRGPDTQYF. The CDR3 region has the DNA TGTGCCAGCACCTTACGGGGGCCGGATACGCAGTATTTT.

The chain carries TRBV2 and TRBJ2-7, with TRBD2 matching 8 bases. The germline gives CDR1 SNHLY, CDR2 FYNNEI. Losses at the gene ends were 8 bases for V and 4 bases for J; bases not matched to a gene: 7. The CDR3 spans 13 residues. The DNA for the CDR3 is TGTGCCAGCTCGACTGGCGGGGGGTACGAGCAGTACTTC. Its translation: CASSTGGGYEQYF.

This clonotype was found many times. This sequence joins TRBV7-2 and TRBJ2-7; the D is unclear. V lost 5 bases and J lost 3, with 11 bases in between. This CDR3 is 13 amino acids long. CDR1 and CDR2 from the germline V gene are SGHTA and FQGNSA. The DNA of the CDR3 is TGTGCCAGCAGCCTCGGGCCTGACTACGAGCAGTACTTC. Translated, it gives CASSLGPDYEQYF.

This clonotype was picked up many times. V gene TRBV29-1 combines with J gene TRBJ2-5; 7 nucleotides align to TRBD1. Losses at the gene ends were 3 bases for V and 6 bases for J; bases not matched to a gene: 1. Germline CDR1 is SQVTM and CDR2 is ANQGSEA. This CDR3 comprises 11 residues. CDR3 DNA: TGCAGCGTTGACAGGGGGAAGACCCAGTACTTC. It translates to CSVDRGKTQYF.

This clonotype was observed many times. The chain links TRBV3-1 to TRBJ2-7; 7 bases align to TRBD1. The CDR3 runs 13 residues. From germline, CDR1 is LGHDT and CDR2 YNNKEL (reference sequence). Trimming removed 6 bases from V and 5 bases from J; junction bases left unmatched: 7. In DNA form, the CDR3 reads TGTGCCAGCAGTCTACAGGGGATCAACGAGCAGTACTTC. Its protein product is CASSLQGINEQYF.